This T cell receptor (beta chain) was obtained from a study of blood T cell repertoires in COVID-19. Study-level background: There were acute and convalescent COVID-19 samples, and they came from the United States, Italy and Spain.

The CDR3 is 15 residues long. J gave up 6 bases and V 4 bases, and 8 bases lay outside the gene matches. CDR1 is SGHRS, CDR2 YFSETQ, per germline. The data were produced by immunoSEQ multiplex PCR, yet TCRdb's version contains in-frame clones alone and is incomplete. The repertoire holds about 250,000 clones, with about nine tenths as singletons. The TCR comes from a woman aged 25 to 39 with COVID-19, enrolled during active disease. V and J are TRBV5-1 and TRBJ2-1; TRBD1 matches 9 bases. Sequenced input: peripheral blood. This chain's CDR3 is CASSLGQGLINEQFF. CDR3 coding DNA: TGCGCCAGCAGCCTGGGACAGGGACTTATCAATGAGCAGTTCTTC.